This TCR beta chain was obtained from a study of spatial heterogeneity in lung cancer. About the research overall: Any follow-up PBMC samples that were available went on to be sequenced, and the median time to follow-up was roughly two years after resection. As counted in raw reads, each unique TCR and UMI combination appeared more than ten times on average.

This clonotype has ten or more counts. Time point: blood at routine non-recurrence follow-up after resection. Tumor, nontumor lung or frozen PBMC supplied whole RNA, sequenced without sorting. Every cDNA TCR molecule received its own unique molecular identifier. Each CDR3 protein is one row after TCRdb ran MiXCR on the 5' RACE reads. The repertoire has around 25,000 distinct CDR3 sequences, around 10% of them found once; the top ten carry roughly 21%. V lost 7 bases and J 3 bases, leaving 4 bases between the germline ends. The V gene's germline CDR1 is DFQATT and CDR2 SNEGSKA (reference sequence). The CDR3 is 10 residues long.

The source of this sequence is a male donor with early-stage non-small cell lung cancer. The chain has TRBV20-1 and TRBJ1-5; D not certain. Material: PBMCs, obtained at follow-up. In DNA, the CDR3 is TGCAGTGGGGTCAATCAGCCCCAGCATTTT. This encodes CSGVNQPQHF.